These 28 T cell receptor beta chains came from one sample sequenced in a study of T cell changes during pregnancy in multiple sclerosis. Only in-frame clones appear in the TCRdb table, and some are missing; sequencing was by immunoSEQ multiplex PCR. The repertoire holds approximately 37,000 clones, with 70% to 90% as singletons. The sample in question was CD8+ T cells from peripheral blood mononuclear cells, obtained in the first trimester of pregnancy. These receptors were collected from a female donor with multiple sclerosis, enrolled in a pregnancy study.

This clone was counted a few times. The CDR3 DNA reads TGTGCCAGCAGTGGGGGAGGCGAGCAGTACTTC. It codes for CASSGGGEQYF. The V call is TRBV9, the J call TRBJ2-7; TRBD2 is a possible D gene (6 bases). The CDR3 consists of 11 residues. The ends were cut back, 5 bases at V and 6 bases at J, with 9 bases in the middle. The germline gives CDR1 SGDLS, CDR2 YYNGEE.

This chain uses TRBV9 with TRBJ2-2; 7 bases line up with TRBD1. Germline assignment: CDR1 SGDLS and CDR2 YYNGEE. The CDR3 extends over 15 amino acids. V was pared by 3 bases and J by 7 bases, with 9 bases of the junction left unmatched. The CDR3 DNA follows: TGTGCCAGCAGCGGCGGACAGGCGAGAAACGGGGAGCTGTTTTTT. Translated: CASSGGQARNGELFF.

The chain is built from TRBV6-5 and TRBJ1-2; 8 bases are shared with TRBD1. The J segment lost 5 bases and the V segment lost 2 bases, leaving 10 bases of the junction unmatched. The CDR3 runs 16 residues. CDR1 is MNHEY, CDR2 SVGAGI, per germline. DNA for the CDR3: TGTGCCAGCAGTTACCGACAGGGGCGCGCGGATTATGGCTACACCTTC. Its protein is CASSYRQGRADYGYTF.

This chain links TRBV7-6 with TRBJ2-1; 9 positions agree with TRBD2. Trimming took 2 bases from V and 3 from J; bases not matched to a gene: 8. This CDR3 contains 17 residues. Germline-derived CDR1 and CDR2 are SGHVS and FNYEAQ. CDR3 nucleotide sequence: TGTGCCAGCAGCTTAAAGTTCCCTAGCGGGGACTACAATGAGCAGTTCTTC. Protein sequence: CASSLKFPSGDYNEQFF.

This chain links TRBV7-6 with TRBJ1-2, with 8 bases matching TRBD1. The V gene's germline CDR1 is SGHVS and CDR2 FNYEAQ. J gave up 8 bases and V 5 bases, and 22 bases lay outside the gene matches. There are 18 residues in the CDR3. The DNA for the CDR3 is TGTGCCAGCAGCCCAGGAGAACTGCAGGGGGCGCTGGAGGACGGCTACACCTTC. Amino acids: CASSPGELQGALEDGYTF.

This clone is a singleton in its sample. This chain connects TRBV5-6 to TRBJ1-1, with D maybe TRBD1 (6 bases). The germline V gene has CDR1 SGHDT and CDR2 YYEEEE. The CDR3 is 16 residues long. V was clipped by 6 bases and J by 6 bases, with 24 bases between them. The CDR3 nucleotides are TGTGCCAGCAACCCCGGGGGGGCAGGGAGCTTGGCTGAAGCTTTCTTT. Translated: CASNPGGAGSLAEAFF.

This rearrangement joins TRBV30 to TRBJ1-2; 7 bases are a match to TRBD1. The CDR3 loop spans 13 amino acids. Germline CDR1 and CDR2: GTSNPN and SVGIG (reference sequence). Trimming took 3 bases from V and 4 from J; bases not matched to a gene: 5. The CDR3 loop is CAWSAGGVYGYTF. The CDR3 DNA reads TGTGCCTGGAGCGCAGGGGGAGTCTATGGCTACACCTTC.

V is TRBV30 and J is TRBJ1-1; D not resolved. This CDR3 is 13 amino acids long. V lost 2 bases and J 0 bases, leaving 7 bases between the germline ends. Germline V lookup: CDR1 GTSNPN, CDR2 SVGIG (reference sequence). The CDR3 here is CAWSRGLNTEAFF. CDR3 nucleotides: TGTGCCTGGAGTCGAGGGTTGAACACTGAAGCTTTCTTT.

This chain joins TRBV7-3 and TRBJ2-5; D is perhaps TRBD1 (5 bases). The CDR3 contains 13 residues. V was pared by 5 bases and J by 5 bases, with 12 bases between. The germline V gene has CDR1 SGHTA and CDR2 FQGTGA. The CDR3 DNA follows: TGTGCCAGCAGCCCCGACAGATGGGAGACCCAGTACTTC. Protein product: CASSPDRWETQYF.

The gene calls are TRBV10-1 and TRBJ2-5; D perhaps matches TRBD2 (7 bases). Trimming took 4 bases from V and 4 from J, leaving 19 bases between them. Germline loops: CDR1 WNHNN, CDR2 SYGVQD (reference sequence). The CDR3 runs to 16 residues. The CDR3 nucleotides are TGCGCCAGCAGTGGGGAGGGGCGGGGGCGCCCAGAGACCCAGTACTTC. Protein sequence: CASSGEGRGRPETQYF.

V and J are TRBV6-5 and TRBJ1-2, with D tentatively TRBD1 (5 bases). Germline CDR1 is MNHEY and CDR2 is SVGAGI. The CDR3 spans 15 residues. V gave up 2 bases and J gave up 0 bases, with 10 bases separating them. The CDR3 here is CASSYGTGANYGYTF. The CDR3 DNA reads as TGTGCCAGCAGTTACGGGACGGGAGCTAACTATGGCTACACCTTC.

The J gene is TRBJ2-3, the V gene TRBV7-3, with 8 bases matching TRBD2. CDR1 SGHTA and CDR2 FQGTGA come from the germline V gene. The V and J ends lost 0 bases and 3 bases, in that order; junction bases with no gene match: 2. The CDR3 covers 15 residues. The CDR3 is CASSLTAGETDTQYF. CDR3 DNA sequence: TGTGCCAGCAGCTTAACAGCGGGGGAAACAGATACGCAGTATTTT.

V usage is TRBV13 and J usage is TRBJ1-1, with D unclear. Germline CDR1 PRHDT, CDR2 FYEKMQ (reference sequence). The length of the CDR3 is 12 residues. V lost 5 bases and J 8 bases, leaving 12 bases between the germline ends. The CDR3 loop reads CASSPGASEAFF. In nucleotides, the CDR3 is TGTGCCAGCAGCCCCGGTGCCTCAGAAGCTTTCTTT.

CDR3 residues: CASSESGRAYEQYF. CDR3 DNA sequence: TGCGCCAGCAGTGAGTCGGGCAGGGCCTACGAGCAGTACTTC. This chain uses TRBV10-2 with TRBJ2-7; D is perhaps TRBD1 (5 bases). Trimming pared 0 bases from V and 2 bases from J, leaving 8 bases between. CDR1 WSHSY and CDR2 SAAADI come from the germline V gene. The CDR3 loop spans 14 amino acids.

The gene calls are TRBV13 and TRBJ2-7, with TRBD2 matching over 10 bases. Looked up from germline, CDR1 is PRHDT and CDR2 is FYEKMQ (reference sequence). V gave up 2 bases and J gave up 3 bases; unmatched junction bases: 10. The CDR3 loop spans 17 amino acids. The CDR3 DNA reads TGTGCCAGCAGCTTACCATCTAGCGGGGGAGTCTTCTACGAGCAGTACTTC. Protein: CASSLPSSGGVFYEQYF. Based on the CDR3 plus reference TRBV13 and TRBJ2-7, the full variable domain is AAGVIQSPRHLIKEKRETATLKCYPIPRHDTVYWYQQGPGQDPQFLISFYEKMQSDKGSIPDRFSAQQFSDYHSELNMSSLELGDSALYFCASSLPSSGGVFYEQYFGPGTRLTVT.

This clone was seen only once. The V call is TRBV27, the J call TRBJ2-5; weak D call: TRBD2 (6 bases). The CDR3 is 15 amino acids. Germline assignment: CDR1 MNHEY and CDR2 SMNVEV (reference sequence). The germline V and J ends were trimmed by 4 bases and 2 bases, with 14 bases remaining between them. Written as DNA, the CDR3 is TGTGCCAGCAGTTCCCTTCCGGGGGAACAAGAGACCCAGTACTTC. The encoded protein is CASSSLPGEQETQYF.

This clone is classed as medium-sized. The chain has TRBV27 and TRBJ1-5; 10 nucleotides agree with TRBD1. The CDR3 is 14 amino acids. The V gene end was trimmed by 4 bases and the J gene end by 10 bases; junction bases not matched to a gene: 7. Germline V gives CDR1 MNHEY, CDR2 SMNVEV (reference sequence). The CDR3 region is CASSSGQGEGPQHF. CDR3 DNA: TGTGCCAGCAGTTCAGGACAGGGGGAGGGTCCCCAGCATTTT.

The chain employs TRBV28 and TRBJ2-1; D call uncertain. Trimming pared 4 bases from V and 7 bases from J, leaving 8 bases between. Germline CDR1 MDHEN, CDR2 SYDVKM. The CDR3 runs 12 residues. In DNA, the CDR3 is TGTGCCAGCAGTTCCAGGTGGAATGAGCAGTTCTTC. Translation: CASSSRWNEQFF. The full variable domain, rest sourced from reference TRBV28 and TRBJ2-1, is DVKVTQSSRYLVKRTGEKVFLECVQDMDHENMFWYRQDPGLGLRLIYFSYDVKMKEKGDIPEGYSVSREKKERFSLILESASTNQTSMYLCASSSRWNEQFFGPGTRLTVL.

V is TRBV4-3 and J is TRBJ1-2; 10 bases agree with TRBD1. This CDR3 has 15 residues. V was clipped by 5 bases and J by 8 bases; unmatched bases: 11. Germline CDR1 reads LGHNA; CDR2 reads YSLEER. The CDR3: CASSRSPGTGDGYTF. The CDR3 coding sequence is TGCGCCAGCAGCAGATCACCCGGGACAGGGGACGGCTACACCTTC.

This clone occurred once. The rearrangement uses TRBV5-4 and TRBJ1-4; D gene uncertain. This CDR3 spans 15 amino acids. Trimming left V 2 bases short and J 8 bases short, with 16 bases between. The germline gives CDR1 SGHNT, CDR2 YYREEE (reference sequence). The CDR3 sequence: CASSFSHSREEKLFF. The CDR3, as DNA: TGTGCCAGCAGCTTTAGTCACAGTCGGGAAGAAAAACTGTTTTTT.

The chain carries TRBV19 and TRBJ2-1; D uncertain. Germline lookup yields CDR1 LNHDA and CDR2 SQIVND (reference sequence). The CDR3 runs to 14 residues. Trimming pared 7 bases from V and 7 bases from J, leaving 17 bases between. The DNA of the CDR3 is TGTGCCAGTAACCCTAGGAGCATTGGGAATGAGCAGTTCTTC. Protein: CASNPRSIGNEQFF. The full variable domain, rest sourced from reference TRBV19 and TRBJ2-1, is DGGITQSPKYLFRKEGQNVTLSCEQNLNHDAMYWYRQDPGQGLRLIYYSQIVNDFQKGDIAEGYSVSREKKESFPLTVTSAQKNPTAFYLCASNPRSIGNEQFFGPGTRLTVL.

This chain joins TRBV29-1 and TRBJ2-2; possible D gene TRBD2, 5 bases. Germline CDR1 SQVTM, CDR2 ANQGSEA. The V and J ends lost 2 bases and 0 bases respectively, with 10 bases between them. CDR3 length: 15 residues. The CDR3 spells CSVESGSANTGELFF. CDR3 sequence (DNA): TGCAGCGTTGAAAGCGGCAGCGCGAACACCGGGGAGCTGTTTTTT.

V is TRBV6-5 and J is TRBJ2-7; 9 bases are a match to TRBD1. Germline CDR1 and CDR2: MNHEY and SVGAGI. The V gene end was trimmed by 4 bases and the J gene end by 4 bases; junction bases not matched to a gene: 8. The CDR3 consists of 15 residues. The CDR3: CASSSSGTGRYEQYF. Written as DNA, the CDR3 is TGTGCCAGCAGTTCTTCCGGGACAGGGAGGTACGAGCAGTACTTC.

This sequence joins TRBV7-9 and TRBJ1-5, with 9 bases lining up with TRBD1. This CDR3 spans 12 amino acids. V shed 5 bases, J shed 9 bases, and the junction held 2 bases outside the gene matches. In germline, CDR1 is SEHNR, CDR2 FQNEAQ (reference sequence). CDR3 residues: CASSGTGRPQHF. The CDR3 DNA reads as TGTGCCAGCAGCGGGACAGGGAGGCCCCAGCATTTT.

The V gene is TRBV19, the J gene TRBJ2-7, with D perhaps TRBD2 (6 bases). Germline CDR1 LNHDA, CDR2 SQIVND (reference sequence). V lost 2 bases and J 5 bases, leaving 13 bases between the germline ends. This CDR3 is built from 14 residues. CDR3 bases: TGTGCCAGTAGTATAACAAAGGTAGCGGACGAGCAGTACTTC. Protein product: CASSITKVADEQYF.

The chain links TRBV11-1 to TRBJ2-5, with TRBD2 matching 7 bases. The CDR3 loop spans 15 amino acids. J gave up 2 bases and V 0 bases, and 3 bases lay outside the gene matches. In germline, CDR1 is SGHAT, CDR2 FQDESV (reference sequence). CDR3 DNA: TGTGCCAGCAGCTTAGCCGCGGGGGTACAAGAGACCCAGTACTTC. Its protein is CASSLAAGVQETQYF.

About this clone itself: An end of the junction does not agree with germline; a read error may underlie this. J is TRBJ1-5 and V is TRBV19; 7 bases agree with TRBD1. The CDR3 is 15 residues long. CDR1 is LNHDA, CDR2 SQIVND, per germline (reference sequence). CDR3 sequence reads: CASSIWGQSNQPQHF. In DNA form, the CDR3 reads TGTGCCAGTAGTATATGGGGACAGAGCAATCAGCCTCAGCATTTT.

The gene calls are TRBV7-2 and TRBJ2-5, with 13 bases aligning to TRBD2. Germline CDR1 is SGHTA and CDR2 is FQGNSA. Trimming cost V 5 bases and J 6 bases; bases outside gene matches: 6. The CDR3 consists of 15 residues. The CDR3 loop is CASSLWTSGGQTQYF. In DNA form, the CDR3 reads TGTGCCAGCAGCCTCTGGACTAGCGGGGGTCAGACCCAGTACTTC.